This T cell receptor (beta chain) was sequenced during a study of T cell responses to AZD1222 COVID-19 vaccine (dated by TCRdb to the early 2020s). Regarding the study in general: AZD1222 recipients with second doses at about 4 weeks or about 12 weeks were pooled, because spike-specific TCR depth and breadth did not differ between schedules. TCR sequencing covered 230 to 250 trial participants: 200 to 210 given two doses of AZD1222 and approximately 26 given two doses of MenACWY control vaccine. Trial participants were enrolled by age into 18-55, 56-69 and 70-plus year subgroups, with roughly 160, 29 and 62 TCR-sequenced participants respectively.

CDR3 length: 13 amino acids, cysteine to phenylalanine. Of all the DNA, just the CDR3 is kept, 39 bases in frame from base 1. V is pared back by 5 bases and J by 3 bases, with 11 bases lying between the germline termini. CDR1 and CDR2 (LNHNV, YYDKDF) derive from the germline V gene (reference sequence). The sample's time point label is to be understood as: baseline before first vaccination. Vaccinee samples were obtained from the UK trials COV001 and COV002, which included a single-blind randomized controlled phase 2/3 trial of AZD1222 (ChAdOx1 nCoV-19) in healthy adults. For TCRbeta chain sequencing, PBMC samples from trial participants were taken at day 0 and at day 28 after the second dose. The CDR3 regions of human TCRbeta chains were subjected to immunosequencing. The paper's data handling went like this. Repertoire TCRs were matched against a reference library of SARS-CoV-2-specific TCRs generated with the MIRA antigen-specificity platform. Breadth was defined as the fraction of unique TCRs that were SARS-CoV-2-associated, and depth was defined as the fraction of total T cells that were SARS-CoV-2-associated. Using the MIRA data, every spike-specific TCR was mapped to the spike region that the TCR reacted to and assigned to either a CD4 or a CD8 class. Log10-transformed breadth and depth values were compared by one-way ANOVA with Sidak's multiple comparisons tests. TCRdb retrieved this table from immuneACCESS and kept in-frame rearrangements only. Not all clones are present; in checked studies, unresolved V genes account for under half, and no reason is known for the remainder. That table gives V, J and clone size, and the DNA gave D and trimming. A total of around 100,000 clones appear in this sample, around nine tenths of them only once. About a sixth of the sample belongs to the ten largest clones.

Beyond this particular receptor, the publication reports: In the small 56-69-year group, the increase in depth fell short of significance, most likely because of low power. No day 14 peak-response samples were available, so repertoires were characterized only after the peak T cell response. Most participants were white British and females outnumbered males, and the authors suggested that clonal diversity may have been underestimated. The vaccine-associated CD4 TCRs covered the entire spike protein, and the dominant responses fell in regions 160-218 and 743-854. Epitopes outside the regions mutated in the B.1.351 and B.1.1.7 variants were reportedly recognized by nearly half of the unique spike-specific TCRs. After two AZD1222 doses, spike-specific TCR breadth and depth were significantly higher than at day 0 and than in MenACWY recipients. Conclusions about previously exposed vaccinees are limited because only five to seven AZD1222 recipients were SARS-CoV-2 seropositive at baseline.

As concerns this clone: Its antigen is still unknown. No base qualities exist here, and no much larger clone lies one base off it.

The sequencing used peripheral blood, collected on day 0 of AZD1222 vaccination. This receptor was obtained from an adult in good health. The rearrangement joined TRBV15 to TRBJ2-7; D gene: possibly TRBD2, on 5 matching bases. The CDR3 corresponds to CATSPSGNYEQYF. The DNA sequence is TGTGCCACCAGCCCCTCGGGGAACTACGAGCAGTACTTC.